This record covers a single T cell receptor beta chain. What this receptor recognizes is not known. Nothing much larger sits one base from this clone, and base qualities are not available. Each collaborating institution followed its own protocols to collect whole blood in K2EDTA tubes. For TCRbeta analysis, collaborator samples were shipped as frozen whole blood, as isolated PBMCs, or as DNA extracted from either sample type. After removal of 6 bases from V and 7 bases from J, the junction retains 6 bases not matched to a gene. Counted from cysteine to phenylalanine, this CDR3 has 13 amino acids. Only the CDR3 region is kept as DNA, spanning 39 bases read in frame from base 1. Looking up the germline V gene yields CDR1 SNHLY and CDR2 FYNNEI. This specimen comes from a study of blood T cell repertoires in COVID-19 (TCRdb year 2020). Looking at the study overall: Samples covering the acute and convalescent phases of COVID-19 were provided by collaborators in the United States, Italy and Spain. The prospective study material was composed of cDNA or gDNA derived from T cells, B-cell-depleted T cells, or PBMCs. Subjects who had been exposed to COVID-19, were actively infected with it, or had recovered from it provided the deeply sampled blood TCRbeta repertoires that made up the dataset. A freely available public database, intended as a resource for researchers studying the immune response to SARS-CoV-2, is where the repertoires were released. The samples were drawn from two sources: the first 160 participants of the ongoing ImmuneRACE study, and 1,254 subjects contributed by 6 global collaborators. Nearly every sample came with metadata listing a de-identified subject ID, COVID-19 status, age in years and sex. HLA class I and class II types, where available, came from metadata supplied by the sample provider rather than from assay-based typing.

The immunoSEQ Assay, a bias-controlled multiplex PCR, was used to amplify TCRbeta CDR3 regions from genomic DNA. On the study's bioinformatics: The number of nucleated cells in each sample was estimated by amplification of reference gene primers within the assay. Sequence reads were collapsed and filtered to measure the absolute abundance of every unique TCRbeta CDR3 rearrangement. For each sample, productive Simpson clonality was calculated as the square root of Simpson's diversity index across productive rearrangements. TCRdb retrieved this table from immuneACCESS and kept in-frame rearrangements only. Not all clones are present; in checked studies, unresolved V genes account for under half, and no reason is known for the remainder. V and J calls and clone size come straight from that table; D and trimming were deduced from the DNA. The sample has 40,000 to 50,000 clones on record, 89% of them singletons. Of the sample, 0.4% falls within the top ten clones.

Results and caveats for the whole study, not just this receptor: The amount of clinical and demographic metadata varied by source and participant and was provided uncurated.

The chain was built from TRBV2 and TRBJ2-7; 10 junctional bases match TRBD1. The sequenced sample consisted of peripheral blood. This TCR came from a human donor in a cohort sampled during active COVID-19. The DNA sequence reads TGTGCCAGCAGCAAGGACAGGGGGGGGGAGCAGTACTTC. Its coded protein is CASSKDRGGEQYF.